This is a list of T cell receptor beta chains from one sample in a study of identical twins' blood T cells. One entry per CDR3 protein, called by TCRdb with MiXCR from the 5' RACE reads. Among a few hundred thousand distinct CDR3 sequences listed, about 28% were seen once. The specimen was PBMCs. The source of these receptors is a woman aged 18 to 55 in good health. The CDR3 runs from the conserved cysteine through the conserved F or W.

v_call cdr3_aa
TRBV5-6 CASSLLGQMVF
TRBV7-2 CASSLWATYQETQYF
TRBV29-1 CSVVRGGPSYEQYF
TRBV2 CASGGDSGNTIYF
TRBV29-1 CGVPAQTGVREQYF
TRBV18 CASSGTRDTQYF
TRBV20-1 CSGAPAGTNEKLFF
TRBV6-5 CASSLTSSGELFF
TRBV20-1 CSAREDRSYGYTF
TRBV5-1 CASSRDTNYGYTF
TRBV12-3/TRBV12-4 CASSFLATNEKLFF
TRBV10-3 CASGPVGDTEAFF
TRBV20-1 CSGSGGFSYNEQFF
TRBV29-1 CSVGTGLNEQYF
TRBV5-1 CASSLHGGTNQPQHF
TRBV20-1 CSARVDSNQPQHF
TRBV7-2 CASSPDTLYGYTF
TRBV19 CASSTDTHPTDTQYF
TRBV5-1 CASSEGQGAHQPQHF
TRBV6-5 CASSVFRTDGYTF
TRBV15 CATSRLLERNEQFF
TRBV29-1 CSVWDGDQPQHF
TRBV24-1 CATSDPGTGGNEQYF
TRBV7-9 CASSLRRGALNTEAFF
TRBV11-2 CASSPSIGAFF
TRBV20-1 CSARDQGPGNTEAFF
TRBV2 CASSEDPGTEAFF
TRBV5-1 CASSQGQGQDYIF
TRBV7-6 CASSFLIRDMNTEAFF
TRBV29-1 CNVVSGGYGYTF
TRBV12-5 CASGLGVDGNTIYF
TRBV18 CASSPGTTSNTGELFF
TRBV27 CASRNGGADTQYF
TRBV20-1 CSALDMGQDTQYF
TRBV6-2/TRBV6-3 CASSDPGLAGGIIYNEQFF
TRBV29-1 CSANREKYNEQFF
TRBV6-6 CASSRTIPTDTQYF